This TCR beta chain was documented in a study of T cell changes during pregnancy in multiple sclerosis. V was trimmed by 1 base and J by 2 bases, leaving 12 bases between them. The length of the CDR3 is 15 residues. Germline CDR1 is MGHRA and CDR2 is YSYEKL. The table came from immunoSEQ multiplex PCR; TCRdb's copy has only in-frame clones and leaves some out. This sample carries around 41,000 clones, 90% to 95% of them seen once, and the ten largest clones take 0.3% to 0.4%. This receptor was obtained from a female donor in good health, enrolled as a control in a pregnancy study. This chain joins TRBV4-1 and TRBJ2-7, with D perhaps TRBD2 (5 bases). The sequences come from CD4+ T cells from peripheral blood mononuclear cells, collected in the third trimester of pregnancy. CDR3 nucleotide sequence: TGCGCCAGCAGCCAAGGGGCTAGCCGAGCCTACGAGCAGTACTTC. This translates into CASSQGASRAYEQYF.